Presented here are 15 T cell receptor beta chains from one specimen sequenced in a study of cytomegalovirus exposure and HLA in healthy donors. Primers for the PCR totalled 60 Vbeta and 13 Jbeta. TCRdb keeps only in-frame clones here, not all; method: immunoSEQ multiplex PCR. The profile shows some 180,000 clones, roughly nine tenths of them singletons. The sequencing input was PBMCs. All receptors come from a boy between 2 and 10 years old in good health and CMV-seronegative.

This clone turned up a few times. V usage is TRBV28 and J usage is TRBJ2-1; D is unclear. The germline CDR1 and CDR2 sequences are MDHEN and SYDVKM. Trimming pared 4 bases from V and 0 bases from J, leaving 10 bases between. This CDR3 is built from 15 residues. CDR3 sequence reads: CASSSVKSSYNEQFF. The CDR3, as DNA: TGTGCCAGCAGTTCGGTCAAGAGCTCCTACAATGAGCAGTTCTTC.

The chain combines TRBV6-6 with TRBJ1-2, with D maybe TRBD1 (6 bases). The CDR3 runs to 13 residues. Germline V gene data show CDR1 as MNHNY and CDR2 as SVGAGI (reference sequence). The V end lost 11 bases, the J end lost 2 bases, and 15 bases lay between the germline ends. The CDR3 DNA reads TGTGCCGCCGCTCGGACAGCCAACTATGGCTACACCTTC. It encodes CAAARTANYGYTF.

The chain uses TRBV11-3 and TRBJ2-7; maybe TRBD2 (5 bases). This CDR3 is built from 16 residues. Germline V gene data show CDR1 as SGHNT and CDR2 as YENEEA. Between the trimmed V and J ends, which lost 2 bases and 6 bases, there was a span of 20 bases. In DNA, the CDR3 is TGTGCCAGCAGCTTACGCCGGGGAGAAACACTGGGCGAGCAGTACTTC. Translation: CASSLRRGETLGEQYF.

The chain employs TRBV19 and TRBJ2-3, with TRBD2 matching 12 bases. Looked up from germline, CDR1 is LNHDA and CDR2 is SQIVND (reference sequence). The V gene end was trimmed by 6 bases and the J gene end by 3 bases; junction bases not matched to a gene: 7. The CDR3 loop spans 16 amino acids. The CDR3 nucleotides are TGTGCCAGTAGGGCTAGCGGGGGGGCTGAGACAGATACGCAGTATTTT. As protein: CASRASGGAETDTQYF.

This rearrangement joins TRBV30 to TRBJ1-1; the D gene is possibly TRBD1 (5 bases). The V gene's germline CDR1 is GTSNPN and CDR2 SVGIG (reference sequence). This CDR3 is 13 amino acids long. With 4 bases removed from V and 0 bases from J, the gap between germline ends came to 9 bases. CDR3 bases: TGTGCCTGGAACCGGGGGATGAACACTGAAGCTTTCTTT. Protein sequence: CAWNRGMNTEAFF. Together with reference TRBV30 and TRBJ1-1, the CDR3 gives the full variable domain: SQTIHQWPATLVQPVGSPLSLECTVEGTSNPNLYWYRQAAGRGLQLLFYSVGIGQISSEVPQNLSASRPQDRQFILSSKKLLLSDSGFYLCAWNRGMNTEAFFGQGTRLTVV.

The chain combines TRBV2 with TRBJ1-1; possible D gene TRBD1, 6 bases. Germline CDR1 SNHLY, CDR2 FYNNEI. The CDR3 length is 13 residues. The germline V and J ends were trimmed by 8 bases and 3 bases, with 13 bases remaining between them. The CDR3 loop reads CASAGGSYTEAFF. CDR3 DNA sequence: TGTGCCAGCGCGGGGGGCTCCTACACTGAAGCTTTCTTT.

The genes are TRBV28 and TRBJ1-2; 7 bases are shared with TRBD1. Germline loops: CDR1 MDHEN, CDR2 SYDVKM. The V gene end was trimmed by 6 bases and the J gene end by 8 bases; junction bases not matched to a gene: 12. The CDR3 has 14 amino acids. The CDR3 reads CASRVRQGVEGYTF. The CDR3 coding sequence is TGTGCCAGCAGAGTTAGACAGGGAGTAGAGGGCTACACCTTC.

This clone occurred a few times. The rearrangement uses TRBV5-6 and TRBJ2-6; D gene ambiguous. CDR1 and CDR2 (germline): SGHDT, YYEEEE. There are 15 residues in the CDR3. V dropped 2 bases and J dropped 3 bases, with 9 bases sitting between them. The CDR3 protein is CASSFSLLGANVLTF. The CDR3 coding sequence is TGTGCCAGCAGCTTTAGTTTACTTGGGGCCAACGTCCTGACTTTC.

The chain is built from TRBV13 and TRBJ1-2, with 9 bases fitting TRBD1. The CDR3 is made up of 16 amino acids. J gave up 4 bases and V 5 bases, and 11 bases lay outside the gene matches. CDR1 and CDR2 (germline): PRHDT, FYEKMQ (reference sequence). CDR3 sequence: CASSPLRDRVFYGYTF. CDR3 coding DNA: TGTGCCAGCAGCCCCCTCCGGGACAGGGTTTTCTATGGCTACACCTTC.

This sequence joins TRBV10-3 and TRBJ2-1; 14 bases align to TRBD2. J lost 0 bases, V lost 6 bases, and 13 bases had no gene match. Per the germline V gene, CDR1 is ENHRY and CDR2 is SYGVKD. The length of the CDR3 is 20 residues. The CDR3 spells CAIRTGTSGRNLSSYNEQFF. The CDR3 nucleotides are TGTGCCATCAGAACCGGGACTAGCGGGAGAAACCTGAGCTCCTACAATGAGCAGTTCTTC.

This clone was observed a single time. The V call is TRBV5-4, the J call TRBJ2-2; 9 bases are a match to TRBD2. Unmatched junction bases numbered 2, after V lost 1 base and J lost 4 bases. The CDR3 is 15 residues long. Germline assignment: CDR1 SGHNT and CDR2 YYREEE (reference sequence). The CDR3 region is CASSLWRGGTGELFF. For the CDR3, the DNA is TGTGCCAGCAGCTTGTGGCGGGGGGGCACCGGGGAGCTGTTTTTT.

This clone appeared once. The chain uses TRBV11-2 and TRBJ1-4, with unresolved D. Trimming took 1 base from V and 3 from J, leaving 9 bases between them. Germline CDR1 and CDR2: SGHAT and FQNNGV. The CDR3 is 15 residues long. This CDR3 reads CASSLGAGPNEKLFF. The DNA of the CDR3 is TGTGCCAGCAGCTTAGGCGCAGGCCCTAATGAAAAACTGTTTTTT.

This chain uses TRBV6-5 with TRBJ1-2, with 8 bases that match TRBD1. V was pared by 5 bases and J by 2 bases, with 7 bases of the junction left unmatched. Germline CDR1 is MNHEY and CDR2 is SVGAGI. This CDR3 has 15 amino acids. Written as DNA, the CDR3 is TGTGCCAGCAGTCATTACAGGGGGAAAAACTATGGCTACACCTTC. Protein: CASSHYRGKNYGYTF.

Regarding this clone: One end of the junction varies from germline; a read error may be responsible. The chain joins TRBV7-9 to TRBJ2-3; D is perhaps TRBD2 (7 bases). The germline gives CDR1 SEHNR, CDR2 FQNEAQ (reference sequence). The CDR3 has 16 residues. CDR3 sequence reads: CSSRGPWGGSTDTQYF. CDR3 nucleotide sequence: TGTTCCAGCAGGGGCCCTTGGGGGGGGAGCACAGATACGCAGTATTTT.

This clone was seen a few times. The gene calls are TRBV6-1 and TRBJ1-2; D not resolved. CDR1 is MNHNS, CDR2 SASEGT, per germline. The CDR3 spans 13 residues. Trimming cost V 5 bases and J 4 bases, with 11 bases left between them. The CDR3, as DNA: TGTGCCAGCAGTCGGGATCAGACCTATGGCTACACCTTC. It translates to CASSRDQTYGYTF.